This T cell receptor (beta chain) was recovered during a study of blood T cell repertoires in COVID-19. Study information: The study drew acute and convalescent COVID-19 samples from the United States, Italy and Spain. The cDNA or gDNA used as material had been derived from T cells, B-cell-depleted T cells, or PBMCs.

In the case of this clone: Other DNA sequences within the sample encode an identical CDR3.

In the original workflow: Reference gene primers were amplified, and this amplification served to estimate nucleated cell counts. TCRdb's table, derived via immunoSEQ multiplex PCR, lists solely in-frame clones and lacks some. V, J and clone size are those of that table, while D and trimming were read from the DNA. The data hold some 44,000 clones, with 92% observed a single time. V trimming: 3 bases; J trimming: 3 bases; junction bases outside the gene matches: 4. Germline CDR1 KGHSH, CDR2 LQKENI. The CDR3 covers 15 residues. The V call is TRBV18, the J call TRBJ2-3; 9 bases map to TRBD2. This TCR was recovered from a human donor in a cohort sampled during active COVID-19. The sequenced sample consisted of peripheral blood. The CDR3 region is CASSPGLAGTDTQYF. In nucleotides, the CDR3 is TGTGCCAGCTCACCGGGTCTAGCGGGGACAGATACGCAGTATTTT.